These 24 T cell receptor beta chains share one sample of origin, sequenced in a study of B cell selection in AIRE deficiency. Conventional CD4 T cells were sorted as CD4+CD127+ cells. Repertoires were generated with immunoSEQ multiplex PCR, while TCRdb's copy carries only in-frame clones and drops some. The sample includes some 24,000 clones, about 96% of them seen just once. Sequenced input: CD4+CD127+ conventional T cells sorted from PBMCs. The source is a human donor in good health.

The J gene is TRBJ1-6, the V gene TRBV19; 7 bases agree with TRBD1. CDR1 is LNHDA, CDR2 SQIVND, per germline (reference sequence). The CDR3 spans 17 residues. Trimming took 4 bases from V and 0 from J; bases not matched to a gene: 6. The CDR3 sequence: CASSSPQGSSYNSPLHF. The CDR3 nucleotides read TGTGCCAGTAGTAGTCCACAGGGGAGCTCCTATAATTCACCCCTCCACTTT.

This chain uses TRBV5-1 with TRBJ2-1; D possibly corresponds to TRBD1 (5 bases). Germline loops: CDR1 SGHRS, CDR2 YFSETQ. V lost 5 bases and J lost 6, with 12 bases in between. This CDR3 has 13 amino acids. The chain's CDR3 is CASSPGQGNEQFF. CDR3 coding DNA: TGCGCCAGCAGTCCAGGTCAGGGCAATGAGCAGTTCTTC. Full variable domain (remainder filled in from reference TRBV5-1 and TRBJ2-1): KAGVTQTPRYLIKTRGQQVTLSCSPISGHRSVSWYQQTPGQGLQFLFEYFSETQRNKGNFPGRFSGRQFSNSRSEMNVSTLELGDSALYLCASSPGQGNEQFFGPGTRLTVL.

The gene calls are TRBV11-2 and TRBJ2-3, with unresolved D. V was cut by 0 bases and J by 3 bases, with 4 bases left in between. This CDR3 has 13 residues. In germline, CDR1 is SGHAT, CDR2 FQNNGV. In nucleotides, the CDR3 is TGTGCCAGCAGCTTAGATCGGACAGATACGCAGTATTTT. It encodes CASSLDRTDTQYF.

V gene TRBV13 combines with J gene TRBJ1-2; 9 bases are a match to TRBD1. Germline lookup yields CDR1 PRHDT and CDR2 FYEKMQ (reference sequence). The J segment lost 6 bases and the V segment lost 0 bases, leaving 8 bases of the junction unmatched. The CDR3 loop spans 16 amino acids. The DNA for the CDR3 is TGTGCCAGCAGCTTAGGTTCGGAACAGGGGGCAAATGGCTACACCTTC. Protein: CASSLGSEQGANGYTF. The whole variable domain, remainder taken from reference TRBV13 and TRBJ1-2, is AAGVIQSPRHLIKEKRETATLKCYPIPRHDTVYWYQQGPGQDPQFLISFYEKMQSDKGSIPDRFSAQQFSDYHSELNMSSLELGDSALYFCASSLGSEQGANGYTFGSGTRLTVV.

V is TRBV9 and J is TRBJ2-3, with 8 bases that match TRBD2. This CDR3 is built from 15 residues. Germline V gene sequence: CDR1 SGDLS, CDR2 YYNGEE. After removal of 0 bases from V and 7 bases from J, the junction contained 7 bases not matched to a gene. CDR3 residues: CASSVGSGSGNTQYF. The CDR3 bases are TGTGCCAGCAGCGTAGGAAGCGGGAGTGGAAATACGCAGTATTTT.

This clone was observed a single time. The chain is built from TRBV5-1 and TRBJ1-3; possible D gene TRBD1, 5 bases. Trimming left V 4 bases short and J 4 bases short, with 12 bases between. The CDR3 runs 14 residues. CDR1 and CDR2 from the germline V gene are SGHRS and YFSETQ. The chain's CDR3 is CASSSGTAGNTIYF. CDR3 in DNA: TGCGCCAGCAGCAGCGGGACCGCGGGAAACACCATATATTTT.

J is TRBJ1-5 and V is TRBV28; TRBD1 is a possible D gene (6 bases). Germline lookup yields CDR1 MDHEN and CDR2 SYDVKM. This CDR3 region has 17 residues. The V end was cut by 7 bases, the J end by 7 bases, with 26 bases between. CDR3 amino acids: CASNYVMGRGFGQPQHF. CDR3 coding DNA: TGTGCCAGCAACTATGTTATGGGCAGGGGATTTGGGCAGCCCCAGCATTTT. Variable domain in full (rest from reference TRBV28 and TRBJ1-5): DVKVTQSSRYLVKRTGEKVFLECVQDMDHENMFWYRQDPGLGLRLIYFSYDVKMKEKGDIPEGYSVSREKKERFSLILESASTNQTSMYLCASNYVMGRGFGQPQHFGDGTRLSIL.

The chain combines TRBV21-1 with TRBJ2-7; no check of the table's D call, TRBD1, against the DNA was made. TRBV21-1 is shown as a pseudogene. This CDR3 region has 14 residues. The CDR3 DNA reads TGTGCCAGCAGCGAACGGGACAACCGCTACGAGCAGTACTTC. Its translation is CASSERDNRYEQYF.

The sample holds one count of this clone. The gene calls are TRBV7-2 and TRBJ2-1; D is ambiguous. The V gene lost 4 bases and the J gene lost 6 bases, with 13 bases spanning the gap. The CDR3 sequence is 14 residues long. CDR1 and CDR2 from the germline V gene are SGHTA and FQGNSA. The CDR3 spells CASSSSSFGNEQFF. CDR3 in DNA: TGTGCCAGCAGCTCCTCTAGTTTCGGCAATGAGCAGTTCTTC.

The V and J genes are TRBV11-2 and TRBJ2-7; 8 bases map to TRBD1. The V gene end was trimmed by 1 base and the J gene end by 1 base; junction bases not matched to a gene: 3. The length of the CDR3 is 15 residues. The germline V gene has CDR1 SGHAT and CDR2 FQNNGV. The CDR3 bases are TGTGCCAGCAGCTTAGTTGGGACAGGATCCTACGAGCAGTACTTC. Amino acids: CASSLVGTGSYEQYF.

This chain connects TRBV28 to TRBJ1-6; TRBD1 might be the D (6 bases). Trimming left V 4 bases short and J 3 bases short, with 10 bases between. CDR3 length equals 15 residues. Looked up from germline, CDR1 is MDHEN and CDR2 is SYDVKM. The CDR3 loop is CASSSWTDYNSPLHF. As DNA, the CDR3 is TGTGCCAGCAGTTCCTGGACAGACTATAATTCACCCCTCCACTTT.

The CDR3 reads CASSLEGSDTEAFF. CDR3 nucleotide sequence: TGCGCCAGCAGCTTGGAGGGGAGTGACACTGAAGCTTTCTTT. J is TRBJ1-1 and V is TRBV5-1, with D perhaps TRBD1 (5 bases). This CDR3 comprises 14 residues. Per germline, CDR1 SGHRS and CDR2 YFSETQ. The ends were cut back, 0 bases at V and 3 bases at J, with 9 bases in the middle.

V and J are TRBV7-8 and TRBJ2-7; TRBD1 matches 10 bases. CDR3 size: 15 residues. With V trimmed by 5 bases and J by 5 bases, 9 bases remained unmatched. Germline V gene data show CDR1 as SGHVS and CDR2 as FQNEAQ. CDR3 bases: TGTGCCAGCAGCGCGTGGACAGGGGGGAGTGACGAGCAGTACTTC. Translation: CASSAWTGGSDEQYF.

V and J are TRBV6-6 and TRBJ1-4; D unclear. The V end was cut by 2 bases, the J end by 3 bases, with 7 bases between. This CDR3 region has 14 residues. CDR1 is MNHNY, CDR2 SVGAGI, per germline (reference sequence). The CDR3 protein is CASSYGSANEKLFF. The CDR3 bases are TGTGCCAGCAGTTACGGTTCGGCTAATGAAAAACTGTTTTTT.

The chain couples TRBV28 to TRBJ2-1; unclear D gene. V was trimmed by 6 bases and J by 7 bases, leaving 10 bases between them. The CDR3 consists of 12 residues. Germline values: CDR1 MDHEN, CDR2 SYDVKM. The DNA for the CDR3 is TGTGCCAGCAGGCCTAACTGGAATGAGCAGTTCTTC. Protein sequence: CASRPNWNEQFF. Supplemented by reference TRBV28 and TRBJ2-1, the full variable domain reads DVKVTQSSRYLVKRTGEKVFLECVQDMDHENMFWYRQDPGLGLRLIYFSYDVKMKEKGDIPEGYSVSREKKERFSLILESASTNQTSMYLCASRPNWNEQFFGPGTRLTVL.

The rearrangement links TRBV28 to TRBJ2-1; D might be TRBD1 (6 bases). CDR1 and CDR2 from the germline V gene are MDHEN and SYDVKM. The V end lost 7 bases, the J end lost 5 bases, and 21 bases lay between the germline ends. CDR3 length equals 16 residues. The CDR3 protein is CASTGAGDNSDNEQFF. CDR3 in DNA: TGTGCCAGCACCGGGGCAGGGGACAATTCGGACAATGAGCAGTTCTTC.

This rearrangement joins TRBV7-2 to TRBJ2-2; 7 positions agree with TRBD2. The CDR3 loop spans 17 amino acids. The germline V gene has CDR1 SGHTA and CDR2 FQGNSA. J gave up 6 bases and V 5 bases, and 15 bases lay outside the gene matches. This CDR3 reads CASSPHSGLVRAGELFF. The CDR3 DNA follows: TGTGCCAGCAGCCCCCACTCCGGACTAGTTAGGGCCGGGGAGCTGTTTTTT.

This rearrangement joins TRBV6-1 to TRBJ2-7; D remains ambiguous. The length of the CDR3 is 15 residues. Between the trimmed V and J ends, which lost 1 base and 0 bases, there was a span of 10 bases. From germline, CDR1 is MNHNS and CDR2 SASEGT. CDR3 residues: CASSEVGRSSYEQYF. The CDR3 coding sequence is TGTGCCAGCAGTGAAGTCGGTAGGAGCTCCTACGAGCAGTACTTC.

V usage is TRBV6-5 and J usage is TRBJ1-2, with 11 nucleotides matching TRBD1. Germline-derived CDR1 and CDR2 are MNHEY and SVGAGI. This CDR3 contains 15 residues. Trimming took 5 bases from V and 3 from J; bases not matched to a gene: 5. This chain's CDR3 is CASSVTDRGHYGYTF. CDR3 nucleotides: TGTGCCAGCAGTGTAACGGACAGGGGGCACTATGGCTACACCTTC.

V usage is TRBV4-3 and J usage is TRBJ2-1, with D maybe TRBD2 (6 bases). This CDR3 has 18 residues. V was pared by 1 base and J by 3 bases, with 19 bases between. In germline, CDR1 is LGHNA, CDR2 YSLEER. The CDR3 DNA reads as TGCGCCAGCAGCCAAGTTAAGTCCCCGGGAGAAGTCTACAATGAGCAGTTCTTC. It yields the protein CASSQVKSPGEVYNEQFF.

The chain employs TRBV5-4 and TRBJ2-5; 11 bases match TRBD2. The CDR3 is 16 amino acids. The trim removed 1 base at V and 7 bases at J, leaving 9 bases unmatched. Looked up from germline, CDR1 is SGHNT and CDR2 is YYREEE (reference sequence). This CDR3 reads CASSLRLAGGGGTQYF. Written as DNA, the CDR3 is TGTGCCAGCAGCTTGCGCTTAGCGGGAGGGGGCGGGACCCAGTACTTC.

The chain recombines TRBV6-5 with TRBJ1-4; D is undetermined. V dropped 2 bases and J dropped 3 bases, with 7 bases sitting between them. Germline V gene lookup returns CDR1 MNHEY and CDR2 SVGAGI. The CDR3 runs to 14 residues. The CDR3 DNA is TGTGCCAGCAGTTACGGTTCGGCTAATGAAAAACTGTTTTTT. It is translated as CASSYGSANEKLFF.

J is TRBJ2-7 and V is TRBV28; 8 nucleotides agree with TRBD2. V shed 2 bases, J shed 2 bases, and the junction held 2 bases outside the gene matches. The CDR3 contains 14 residues. Germline-derived CDR1 and CDR2 are MDHEN and SYDVKM. The CDR3: CASSLAGGPYEQYF. The CDR3 coding sequence is TGTGCCAGCAGTTTAGCGGGAGGCCCCTACGAGCAGTACTTC.

The chain couples TRBV30 to TRBJ2-6; tentative D call: TRBD2 (6 bases). From germline, CDR1 is GTSNPN and CDR2 SVGIG (reference sequence). The V and J ends lost 4 bases and 0 bases respectively, with 16 bases between them. The CDR3 runs 17 residues. This chain's CDR3 is CAWMEGLLSSGANVLTF. CDR3 bases: TGTGCCTGGATGGAGGGGCTACTAAGCTCTGGGGCCAACGTCCTGACTTTC.